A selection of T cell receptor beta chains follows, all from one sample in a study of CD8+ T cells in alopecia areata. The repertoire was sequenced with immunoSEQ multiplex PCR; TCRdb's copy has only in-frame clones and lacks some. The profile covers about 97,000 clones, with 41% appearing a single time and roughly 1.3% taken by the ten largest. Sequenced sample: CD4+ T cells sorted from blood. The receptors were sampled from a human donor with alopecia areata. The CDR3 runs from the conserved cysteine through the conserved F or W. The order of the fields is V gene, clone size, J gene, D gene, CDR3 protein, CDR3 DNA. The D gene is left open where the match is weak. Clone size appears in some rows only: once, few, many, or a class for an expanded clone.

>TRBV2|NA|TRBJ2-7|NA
CASTSDSYEQYF
TGTGCCAGCACCTCGGACAGCTACGAGCAGTACTTC
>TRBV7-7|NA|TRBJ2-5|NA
CASSLSPTGGETQYF
TGTGCTAGCAGCTTAAGCCCGACTGGCGGGGAGACCCAGTACTTC
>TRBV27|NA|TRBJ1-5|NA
CASSLSGRNQPQHF
TGTGCCAGCAGTTTATCGGGGAGGAATCAGCCCCAGCATTTT
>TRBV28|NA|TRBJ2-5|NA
CASTVQRETQYF
TGTGCCAGCACGGTCCAGAGAGAGACCCAGTACTTC
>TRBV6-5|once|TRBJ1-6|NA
CASSYEGVTSPLHF
TGTGCCAGCAGTTACGAGGGGGTGACTTCACCCCTCCACTTT
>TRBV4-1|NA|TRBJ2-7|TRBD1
CASSHPYRGVIEQYF
TGCGCCAGCAGCCACCCGTACAGGGGAGTTATCGAGCAGTACTTC
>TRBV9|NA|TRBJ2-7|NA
CASSVGFRGTDYYEQYF
TGTGCCAGCAGCGTAGGGTTTCGGGGGACGGATTACTACGAGCAGTACTTC
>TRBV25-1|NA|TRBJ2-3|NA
CASSAQGRGTDTQYF
TGTGCCAGCAGTGCTCAGGGGCGAGGCACAGATACGCAGTATTTT
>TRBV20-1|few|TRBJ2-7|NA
CSARRSYEQYF
TGCAGTGCTAGACGGTCCTACGAGCAGTACTTC
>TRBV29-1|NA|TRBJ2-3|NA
CSVPEPRRPTDTQYF
TGCAGCGTTCCCGAACCCAGACGACCTACAGATACGCAGTATTTT
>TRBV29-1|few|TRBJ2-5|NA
CSVEGRHWETQYF
TGCAGCGTTGAAGGGCGTCATTGGGAGACCCAGTACTTC
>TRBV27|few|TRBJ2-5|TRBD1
CASSRPGTGGMETQYF
TGTGCCAGCAGCCGCCCGGGGACAGGGGGCATGGAGACCCAGTACTTC
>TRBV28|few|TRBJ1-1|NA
CASSPWGTEAFF
TGTGCCAGCAGCCCCTGGGGGACTGAAGCTTTCTTT
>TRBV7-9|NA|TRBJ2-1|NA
CASSLGTLSLNEQFF
TGTGCCAGCAGCTTAGGAACCCTTAGCCTCAATGAGCAGTTCTTC
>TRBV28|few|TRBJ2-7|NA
CASTPGRRHYEQYF
TGTGCCAGCACCCCGGGACGGAGACACTACGAGCAGTACTTC
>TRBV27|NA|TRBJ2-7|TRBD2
CASSSPGLVYEQYF
TGTGCCAGCAGTAGCCCCGGACTAGTATACGAGCAGTACTTC
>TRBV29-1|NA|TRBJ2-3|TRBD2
CSVALSGGPDTQYF
TGCAGCGTTGCCCTTAGCGGGGGACCAGATACGCAGTATTTT